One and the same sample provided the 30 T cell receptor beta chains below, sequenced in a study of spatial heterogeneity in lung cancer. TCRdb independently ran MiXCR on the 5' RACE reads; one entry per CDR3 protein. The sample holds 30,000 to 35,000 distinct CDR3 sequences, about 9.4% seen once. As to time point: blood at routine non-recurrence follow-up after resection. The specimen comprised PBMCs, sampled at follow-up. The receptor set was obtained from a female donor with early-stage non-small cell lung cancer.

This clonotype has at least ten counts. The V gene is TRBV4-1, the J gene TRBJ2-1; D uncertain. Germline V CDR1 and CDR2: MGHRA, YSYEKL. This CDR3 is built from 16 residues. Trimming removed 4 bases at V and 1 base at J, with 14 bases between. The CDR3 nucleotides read TGCGCCAGCAGCCTTTCACTGGACGTTTCCTACAATGAGCAGTTCTTC. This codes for CASSLSLDVSYNEQFF.

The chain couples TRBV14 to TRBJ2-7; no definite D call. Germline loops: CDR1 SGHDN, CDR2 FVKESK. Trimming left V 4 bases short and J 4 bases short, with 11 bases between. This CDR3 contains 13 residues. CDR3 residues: CASSPLDQYEQYF. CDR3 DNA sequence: TGTGCCAGCAGCCCCTTAGACCAATACGAGCAGTACTTC.

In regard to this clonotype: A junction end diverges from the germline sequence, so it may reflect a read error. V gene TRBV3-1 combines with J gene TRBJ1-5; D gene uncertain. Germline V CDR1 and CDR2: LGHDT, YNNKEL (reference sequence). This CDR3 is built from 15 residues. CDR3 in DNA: TGTGACAGCAGCCAAGATTCGGGGATTGGTCAGCCCCAGCATTTT. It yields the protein CDSSQDSGIGQPQHF.

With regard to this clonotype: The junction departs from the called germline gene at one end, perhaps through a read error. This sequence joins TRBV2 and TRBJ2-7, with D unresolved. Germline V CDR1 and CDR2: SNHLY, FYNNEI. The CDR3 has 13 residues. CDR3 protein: CASSVSQLYEQYF. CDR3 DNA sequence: TGTGCCAGCAGTGTATCACAGCTCTACGAGCAGTACTTT. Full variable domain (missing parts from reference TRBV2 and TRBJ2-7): EPEVTQTPSHQVTQMGQEVILRCVPISNHLYFYWYRQILGQKVEFLVSFYNNEISEKSEIFDDQFSVERPDGSNFTLKIRSTKLEDSAMYFCASSVSQLYEQYFGPGTRLTVT.

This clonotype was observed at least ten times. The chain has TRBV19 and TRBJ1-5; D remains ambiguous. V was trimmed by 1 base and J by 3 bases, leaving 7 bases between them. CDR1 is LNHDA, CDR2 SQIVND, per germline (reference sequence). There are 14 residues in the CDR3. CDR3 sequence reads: CASSIGQINQPQHF. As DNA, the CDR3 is TGTGCCAGTAGTATAGGCCAGATCAATCAGCCCCAGCATTTT.

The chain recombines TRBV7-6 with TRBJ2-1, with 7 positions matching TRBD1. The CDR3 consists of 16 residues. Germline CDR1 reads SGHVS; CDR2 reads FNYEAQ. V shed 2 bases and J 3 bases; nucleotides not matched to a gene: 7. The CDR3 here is CASSLTPGTDYNEQFF. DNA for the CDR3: TGTGCCAGCAGCTTAACCCCCGGGACAGACTACAATGAGCAGTTCTTC.

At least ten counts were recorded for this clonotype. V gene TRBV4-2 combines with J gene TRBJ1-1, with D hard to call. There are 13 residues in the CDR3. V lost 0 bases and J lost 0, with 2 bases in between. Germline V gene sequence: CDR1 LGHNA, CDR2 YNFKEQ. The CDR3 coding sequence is TGTGCCAGCAGCCAAGATATGAACACTGAAGCTTTCTTT. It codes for CASSQDMNTEAFF.

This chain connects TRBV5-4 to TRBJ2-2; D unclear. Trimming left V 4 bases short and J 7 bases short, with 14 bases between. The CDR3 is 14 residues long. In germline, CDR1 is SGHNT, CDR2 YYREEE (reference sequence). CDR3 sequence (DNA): TGTGCCAGCAGCACCGAACAGCGCGACGGGGAGCTGTTTTTT. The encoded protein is CASSTEQRDGELFF.

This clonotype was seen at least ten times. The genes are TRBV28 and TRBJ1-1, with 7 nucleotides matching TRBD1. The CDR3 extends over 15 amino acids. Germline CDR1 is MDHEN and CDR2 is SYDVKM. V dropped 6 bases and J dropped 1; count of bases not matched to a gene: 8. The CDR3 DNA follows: TGTGCCAGCAGCTACCCCAGGGGGTCGAACACTGAAGCTTTCTTT. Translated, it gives CASSYPRGSNTEAFF.

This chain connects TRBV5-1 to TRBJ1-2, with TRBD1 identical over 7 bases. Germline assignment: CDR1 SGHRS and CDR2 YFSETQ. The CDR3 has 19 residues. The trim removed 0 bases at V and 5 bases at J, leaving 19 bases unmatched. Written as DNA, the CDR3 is TGCGCCAGCAGCTTGGGCTCGACAGGGTCGGAATATCGCGGATATGGCTACACCTTC. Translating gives CASSLGSTGSEYRGYGYTF.

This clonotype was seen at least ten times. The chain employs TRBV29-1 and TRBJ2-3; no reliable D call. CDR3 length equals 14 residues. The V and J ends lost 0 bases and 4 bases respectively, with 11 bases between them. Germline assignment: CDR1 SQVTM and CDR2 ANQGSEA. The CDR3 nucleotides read TGCAGCGTTGAAGATGTCAGCGCGTCAGATACGCAGTATTTT. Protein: CSVEDVSASDTQYF.

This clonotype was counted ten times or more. The CDR3 sequence: CSAGDSGGSDEQFF. The CDR3 region has the DNA TGCAGTGCTGGTGATAGCGGGGGGTCCGATGAGCAGTTCTTC. J is TRBJ2-1 and V is TRBV20-1; TRBD2 aligns across 10 bases. Trimming at V came to 5 bases and at J to 8 bases, leaving 9 bases not matched to a gene. This CDR3 has 14 residues. Germline CDR1 reads DFQATT; CDR2 reads SNEGSKA (reference sequence).

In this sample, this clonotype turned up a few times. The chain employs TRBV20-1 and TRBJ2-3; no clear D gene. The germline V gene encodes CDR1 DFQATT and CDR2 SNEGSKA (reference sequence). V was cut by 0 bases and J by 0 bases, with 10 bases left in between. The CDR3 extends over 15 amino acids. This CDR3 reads CSARERLLSTDTQYF. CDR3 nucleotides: TGCAGTGCTAGAGAGCGGCTCCTCAGCACAGATACGCAGTATTTT.

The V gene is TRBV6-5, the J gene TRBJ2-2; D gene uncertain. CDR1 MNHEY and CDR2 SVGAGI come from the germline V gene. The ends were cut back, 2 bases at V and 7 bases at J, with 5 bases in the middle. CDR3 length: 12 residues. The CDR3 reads CASSYQSGELFF. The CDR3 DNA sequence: TGTGCCAGCAGTTACCAGAGCGGGGAGCTGTTTTTT.

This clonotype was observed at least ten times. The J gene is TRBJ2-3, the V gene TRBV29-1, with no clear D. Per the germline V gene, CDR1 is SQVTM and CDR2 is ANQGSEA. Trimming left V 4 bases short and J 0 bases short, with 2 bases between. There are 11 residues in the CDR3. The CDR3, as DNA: TGCAGCGTTGCCAGCACAGATACGCAGTATTTT. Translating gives CSVASTDTQYF.

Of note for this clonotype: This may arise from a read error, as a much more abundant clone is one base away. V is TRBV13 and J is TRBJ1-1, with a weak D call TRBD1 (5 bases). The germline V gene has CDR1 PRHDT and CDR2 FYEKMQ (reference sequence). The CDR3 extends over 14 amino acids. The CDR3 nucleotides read TGTACCAGCAGCTCGAAGGGGAAGAACACTGAAGCTTTCTTT. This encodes CTSSSKGKNTEAFF. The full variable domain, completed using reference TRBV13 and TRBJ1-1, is AAGVIQSPRHLIKEKRETATLKCYPIPRHDTVYWYQQGPGQDPQFLISFYEKMQSDKGSIPDRFSAQQFSDYHSELNMSSLELGDSALYFCTSSSKGKNTEAFFGQGTRLTVV.

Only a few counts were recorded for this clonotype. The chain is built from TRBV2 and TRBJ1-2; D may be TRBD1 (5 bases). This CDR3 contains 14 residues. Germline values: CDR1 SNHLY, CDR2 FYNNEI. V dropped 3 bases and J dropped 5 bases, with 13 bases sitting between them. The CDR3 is CASSEGTARYGYTF. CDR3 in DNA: TGTGCCAGCAGTGAGGGGACGGCCCGTTATGGCTACACCTTC.

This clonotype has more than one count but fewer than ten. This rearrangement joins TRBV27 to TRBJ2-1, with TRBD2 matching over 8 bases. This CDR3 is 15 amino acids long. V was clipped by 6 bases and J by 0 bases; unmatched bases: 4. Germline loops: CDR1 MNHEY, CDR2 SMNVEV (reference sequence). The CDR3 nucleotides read TGTGCCAGCAGGAAGCGGGAGAACTCCTACAATGAGCAGTTCTTC. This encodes CASRKRENSYNEQFF.

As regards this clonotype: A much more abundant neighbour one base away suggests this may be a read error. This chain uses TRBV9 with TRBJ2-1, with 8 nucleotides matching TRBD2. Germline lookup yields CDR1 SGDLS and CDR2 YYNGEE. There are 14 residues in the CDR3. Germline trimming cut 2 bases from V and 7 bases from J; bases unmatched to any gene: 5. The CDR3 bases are TGTGCCAGCAGCGTTGGACTAGCTGTGAATGAGCAGTTCTTC. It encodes CASSVGLAVNEQFF.

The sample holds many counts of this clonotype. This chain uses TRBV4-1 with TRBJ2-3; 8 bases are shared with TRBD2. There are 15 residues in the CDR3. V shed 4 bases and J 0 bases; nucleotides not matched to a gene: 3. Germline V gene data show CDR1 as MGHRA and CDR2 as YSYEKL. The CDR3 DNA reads TGCGCCAGCAGCCGCACTAGCGGTAGCACAGATACGCAGTATTTT. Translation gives CASSRTSGSTDTQYF.

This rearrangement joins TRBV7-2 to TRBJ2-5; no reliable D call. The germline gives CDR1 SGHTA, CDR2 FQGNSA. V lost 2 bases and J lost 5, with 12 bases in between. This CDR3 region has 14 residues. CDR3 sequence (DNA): TGTGCCAGCAGCTTACCGTGGGGATGGGAGACCCAGTACTTC. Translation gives CASSLPWGWETQYF.

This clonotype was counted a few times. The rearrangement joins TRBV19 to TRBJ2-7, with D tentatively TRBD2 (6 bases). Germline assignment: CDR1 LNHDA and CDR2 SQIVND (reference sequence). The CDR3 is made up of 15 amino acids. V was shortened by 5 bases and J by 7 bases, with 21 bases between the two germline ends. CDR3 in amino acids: CASSLLVGGMSEQYF. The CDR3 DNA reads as TGTGCCAGTAGTCTGCTCGTAGGAGGGATGAGTGAGCAGTACTTC.

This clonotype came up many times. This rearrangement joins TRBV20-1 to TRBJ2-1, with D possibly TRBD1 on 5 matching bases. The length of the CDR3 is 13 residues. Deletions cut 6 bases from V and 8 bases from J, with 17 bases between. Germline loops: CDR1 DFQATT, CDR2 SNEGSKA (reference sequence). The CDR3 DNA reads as TGCAGTGCCCAAAGGGGCGGACGATATGAGCAGTTCTTC. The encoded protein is CSAQRGGRYEQFF.

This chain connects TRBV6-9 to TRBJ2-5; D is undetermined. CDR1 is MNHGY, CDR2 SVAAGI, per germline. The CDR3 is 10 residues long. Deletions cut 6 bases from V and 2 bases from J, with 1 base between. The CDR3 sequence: CASRQETQYF. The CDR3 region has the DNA TGTGCCAGCAGGCAAGAGACCCAGTACTTC.

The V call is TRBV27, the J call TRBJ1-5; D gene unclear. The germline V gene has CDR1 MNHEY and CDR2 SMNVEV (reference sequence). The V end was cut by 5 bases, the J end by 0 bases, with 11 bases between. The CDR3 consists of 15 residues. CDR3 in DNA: TGTGCCAGCAGTCCTACAGATTATAGCAATCAGCCCCAGCATTTT. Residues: CASSPTDYSNQPQHF.

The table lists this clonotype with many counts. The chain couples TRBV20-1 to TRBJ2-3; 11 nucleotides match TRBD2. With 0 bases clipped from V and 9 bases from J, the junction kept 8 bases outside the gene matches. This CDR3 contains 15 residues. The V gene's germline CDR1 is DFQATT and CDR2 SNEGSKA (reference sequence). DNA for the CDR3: TGCAGTGCTAGAGATAGGCTAGCGGGGGGCCAAACGCAGTATTTT. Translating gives CSARDRLAGGQTQYF.

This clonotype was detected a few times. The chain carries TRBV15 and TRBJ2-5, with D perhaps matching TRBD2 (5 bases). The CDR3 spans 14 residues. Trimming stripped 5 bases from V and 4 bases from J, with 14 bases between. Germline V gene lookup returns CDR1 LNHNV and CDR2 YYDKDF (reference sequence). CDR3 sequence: CATSALLGRETQYF. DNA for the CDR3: TGTGCCACCAGCGCACTACTAGGAAGAGAGACCCAGTACTTC.

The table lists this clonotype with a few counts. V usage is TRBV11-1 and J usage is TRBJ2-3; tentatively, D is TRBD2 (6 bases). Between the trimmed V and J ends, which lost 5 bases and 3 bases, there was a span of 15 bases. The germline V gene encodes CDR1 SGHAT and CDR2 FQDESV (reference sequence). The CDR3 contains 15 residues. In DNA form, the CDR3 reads TGTGCCAGCAGCCCCATCGGGACTCTAACAGATACGCAGTATTTT. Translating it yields CASSPIGTLTDTQYF.

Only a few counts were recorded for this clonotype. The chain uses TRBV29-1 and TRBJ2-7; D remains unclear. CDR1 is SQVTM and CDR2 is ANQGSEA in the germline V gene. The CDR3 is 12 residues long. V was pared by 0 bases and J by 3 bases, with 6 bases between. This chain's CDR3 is CSVEDQDYEQYF. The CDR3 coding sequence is TGCAGCGTTGAAGATCAGGACTACGAGCAGTACTTC.

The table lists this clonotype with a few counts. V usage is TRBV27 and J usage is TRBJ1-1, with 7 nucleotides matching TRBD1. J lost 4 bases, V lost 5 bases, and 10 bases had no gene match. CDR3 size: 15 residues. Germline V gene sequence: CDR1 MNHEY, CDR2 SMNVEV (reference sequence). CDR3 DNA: TGTGCCAGCAGTGCGATACAGGGGTTTGTCACTGAAGCTTTCTTT. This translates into CASSAIQGFVTEAFF.